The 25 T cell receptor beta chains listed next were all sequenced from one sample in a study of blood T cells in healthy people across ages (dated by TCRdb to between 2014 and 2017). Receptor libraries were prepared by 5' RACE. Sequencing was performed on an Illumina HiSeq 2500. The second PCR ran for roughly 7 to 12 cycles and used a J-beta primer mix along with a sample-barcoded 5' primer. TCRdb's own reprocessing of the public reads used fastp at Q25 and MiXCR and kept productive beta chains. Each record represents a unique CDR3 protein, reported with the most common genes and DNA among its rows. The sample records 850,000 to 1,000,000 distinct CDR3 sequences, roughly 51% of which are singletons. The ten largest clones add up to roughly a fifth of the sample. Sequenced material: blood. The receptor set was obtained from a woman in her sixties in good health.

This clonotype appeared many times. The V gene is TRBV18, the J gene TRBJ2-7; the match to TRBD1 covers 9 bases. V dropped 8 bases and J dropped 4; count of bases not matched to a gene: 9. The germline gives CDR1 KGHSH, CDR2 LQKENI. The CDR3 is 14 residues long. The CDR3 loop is CASSPPGQGYEQYF. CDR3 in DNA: TGTGCCAGCAGTCCTCCGGGACAGGGATACGAGCAGTACTTC.

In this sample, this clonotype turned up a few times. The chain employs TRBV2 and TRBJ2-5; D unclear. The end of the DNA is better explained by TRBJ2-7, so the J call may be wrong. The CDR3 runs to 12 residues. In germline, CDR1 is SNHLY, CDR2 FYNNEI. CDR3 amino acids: CASASENYEQYF. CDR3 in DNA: TGTGCCAGCGCGTCAGAGAACTACGAGCAGTACTTC.

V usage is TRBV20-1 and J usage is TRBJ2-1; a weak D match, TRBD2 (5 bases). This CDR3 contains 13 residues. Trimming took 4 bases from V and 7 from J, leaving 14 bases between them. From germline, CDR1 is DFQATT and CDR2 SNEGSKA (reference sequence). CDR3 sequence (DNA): TGCAGTGCTACTCGGGATGGTCGGAATGAGCAGTTCTTC. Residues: CSATRDGRNEQFF.

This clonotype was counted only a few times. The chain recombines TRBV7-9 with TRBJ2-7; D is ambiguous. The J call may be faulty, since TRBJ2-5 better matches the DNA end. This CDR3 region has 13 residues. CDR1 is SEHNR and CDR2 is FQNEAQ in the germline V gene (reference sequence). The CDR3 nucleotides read TGTGCCAGCAGCTTTTCCATTGAAGAGACCCAGTACTTC. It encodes CASSFSIEETQYF.

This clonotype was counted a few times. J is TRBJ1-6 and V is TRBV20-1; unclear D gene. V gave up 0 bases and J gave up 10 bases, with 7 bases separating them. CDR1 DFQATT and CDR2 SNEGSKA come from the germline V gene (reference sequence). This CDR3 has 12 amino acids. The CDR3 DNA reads TGCAGTGCTAGAGATCCAAAATCACCCCTCCACTTT. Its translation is CSARDPKSPLHF.

This chain's CDR3 is CASSQDPEQDPSTNEKLFF. CDR3 DNA sequence: TGCGCCAGCAGCCAAGATCCGGAACAGGACCCTTCAACTAATGAAAAACTGTTTTTT. This chain connects TRBV4-3 to TRBJ1-4, with TRBD1 as a possible D gene (5 bases). Germline V CDR1 and CDR2: LGHNA, YSLEER. This CDR3 has 19 amino acids. V was cut by 0 bases and J by 0 bases, with 17 bases left in between.

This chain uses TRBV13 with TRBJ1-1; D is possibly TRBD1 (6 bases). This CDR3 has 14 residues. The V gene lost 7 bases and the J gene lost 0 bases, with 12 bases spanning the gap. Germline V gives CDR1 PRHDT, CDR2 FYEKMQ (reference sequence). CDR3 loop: CASTPGAMNTEAFF. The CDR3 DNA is TGTGCCAGCACCCCGGGGGCTATGAACACTGAAGCTTTCTTT.

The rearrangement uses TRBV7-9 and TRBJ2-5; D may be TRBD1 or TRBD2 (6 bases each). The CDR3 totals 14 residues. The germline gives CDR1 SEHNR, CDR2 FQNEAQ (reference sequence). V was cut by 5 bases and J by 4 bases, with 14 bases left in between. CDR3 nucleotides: TGTGCCAGCAGCCAACCGGGGGCCGGAGAGACCCAGTACTTC. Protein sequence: CASSQPGAGETQYF. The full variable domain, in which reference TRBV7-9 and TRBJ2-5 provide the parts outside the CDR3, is DTGVSQNPRHKITKRGQNVTFRCDPISEHNRLYWYRQTLGQGPEFLTYFQNEAQLEKSRLLSDRFSAERPKGSFSTLEIQRTEQGDSAMYLCASSQPGAGETQYFGPGTRLLVL.

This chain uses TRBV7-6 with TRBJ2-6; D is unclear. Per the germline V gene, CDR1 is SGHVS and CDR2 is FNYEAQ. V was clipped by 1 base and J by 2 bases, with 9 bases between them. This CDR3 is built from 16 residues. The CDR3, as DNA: TGTGCCAGCAGCTTAGTGGGCCTCCCTGGGGCCAACGTCCTGACTTTC. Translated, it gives CASSLVGLPGANVLTF.

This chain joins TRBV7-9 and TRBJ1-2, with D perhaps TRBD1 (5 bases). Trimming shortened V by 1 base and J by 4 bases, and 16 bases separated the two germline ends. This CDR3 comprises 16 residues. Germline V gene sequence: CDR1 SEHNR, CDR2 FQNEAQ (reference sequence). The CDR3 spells CASSLGGIGTTYGYTF. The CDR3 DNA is TGTGCCAGCAGCTTAGGGGGTATCGGGACTACCTATGGCTACACCTTC.

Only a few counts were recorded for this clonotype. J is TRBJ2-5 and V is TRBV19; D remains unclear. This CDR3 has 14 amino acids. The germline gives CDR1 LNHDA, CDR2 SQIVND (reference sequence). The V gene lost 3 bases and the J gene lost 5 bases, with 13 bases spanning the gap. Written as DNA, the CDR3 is TGTGCCAGTAGTATTGGTGGGCGAAGGGAGACCCAGTACTTC. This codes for CASSIGGRRETQYF.

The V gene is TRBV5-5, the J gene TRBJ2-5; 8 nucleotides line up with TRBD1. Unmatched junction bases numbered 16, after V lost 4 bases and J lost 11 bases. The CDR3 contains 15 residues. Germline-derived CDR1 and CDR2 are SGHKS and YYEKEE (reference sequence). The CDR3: CASSDGTGSLNEQYF. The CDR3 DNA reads TGTGCCAGCAGCGACGGGACAGGATCCCTCAATGAGCAGTACTTC. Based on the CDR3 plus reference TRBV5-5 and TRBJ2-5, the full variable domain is DAGVTQSPTHLIKTRGQQVTLRCSPISGHKSVSWYQQVLGQGPQFIFQYYEKEERGRGNFPDRFSARQFPNYSSELNVNALLLGDSALYLCASSDGTGSLNEQYFGPGTRLLVL.

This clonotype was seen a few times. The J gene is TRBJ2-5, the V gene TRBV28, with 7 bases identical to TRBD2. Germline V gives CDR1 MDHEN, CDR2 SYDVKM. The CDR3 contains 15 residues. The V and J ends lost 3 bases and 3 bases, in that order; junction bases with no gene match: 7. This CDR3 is CASSFRAGFKETQYF. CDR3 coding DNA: TGTGCCAGCAGTTTCCGAGCGGGATTTAAAGAGACCCAGTACTTC.

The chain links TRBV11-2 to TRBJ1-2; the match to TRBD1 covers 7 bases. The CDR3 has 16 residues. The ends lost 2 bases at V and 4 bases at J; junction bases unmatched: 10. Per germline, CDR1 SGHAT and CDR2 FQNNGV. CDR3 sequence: CASSLRPQGDGYGYTF. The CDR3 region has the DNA TGTGCCAGCAGCTTAAGACCCCAGGGGGATGGCTATGGCTACACCTTC. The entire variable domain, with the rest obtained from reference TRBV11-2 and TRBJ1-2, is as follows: EAGVAQSPRYKIIEKRQSVAFWCNPISGHATLYWYQQILGQGPKLLIQFQNNGVVDDSQLPKDRFSAERLKGVDSTLKIQPAKLEDSAVYLCASSLRPQGDGYGYTFGSGTRLTVV.

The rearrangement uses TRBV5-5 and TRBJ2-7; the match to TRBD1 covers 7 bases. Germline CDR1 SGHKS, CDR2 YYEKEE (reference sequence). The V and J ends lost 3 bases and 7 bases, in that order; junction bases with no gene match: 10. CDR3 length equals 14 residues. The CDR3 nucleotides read TGTGCCAGCAGCTCGACAGGGATAGGCTGGGAGCAGTACTTC. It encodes CASSSTGIGWEQYF.

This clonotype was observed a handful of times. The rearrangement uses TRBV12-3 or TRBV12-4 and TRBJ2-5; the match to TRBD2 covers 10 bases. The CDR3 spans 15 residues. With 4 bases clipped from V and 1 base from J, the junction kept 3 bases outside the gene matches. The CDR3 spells CASSSSGGFQETQYF. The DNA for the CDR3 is TGTGCCAGCAGTTCTAGCGGGGGCTTCCAAGAGACCCAGTACTTC.

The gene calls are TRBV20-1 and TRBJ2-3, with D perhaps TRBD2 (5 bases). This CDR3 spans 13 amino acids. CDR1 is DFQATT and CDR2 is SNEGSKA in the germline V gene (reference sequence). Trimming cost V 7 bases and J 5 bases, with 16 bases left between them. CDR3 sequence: CSGPGWAGDTQYF. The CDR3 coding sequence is TGCAGTGGTCCTGGCTGGGCGGGAGATACGCAGTATTTT.

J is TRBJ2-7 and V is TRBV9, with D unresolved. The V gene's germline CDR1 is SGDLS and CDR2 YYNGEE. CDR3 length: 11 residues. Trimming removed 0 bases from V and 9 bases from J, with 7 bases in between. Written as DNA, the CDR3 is TGTGCCAGCAGCGTAGGCGAGGTGCAGTACTTC. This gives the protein CASSVGEVQYF.

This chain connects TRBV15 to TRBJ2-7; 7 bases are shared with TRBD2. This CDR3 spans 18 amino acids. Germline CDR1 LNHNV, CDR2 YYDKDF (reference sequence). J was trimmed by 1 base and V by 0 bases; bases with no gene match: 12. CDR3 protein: CATSREPLRGSISYEQYF. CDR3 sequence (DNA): TGTGCCACCAGCAGAGAGCCGCTGCGGGGGTCGATATCCTACGAGCAGTACTTC. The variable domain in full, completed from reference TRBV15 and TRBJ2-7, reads DAMVIQNPRYQVTQFGKPVTLSCSQTLNHNVMYWYQQKSSQAPKLLFHYYDKDFNNEADTPDNFQSRRPNTSFCFLDIRSPGLGDTAMYLCATSREPLRGSISYEQYFGPGTRLTVT.

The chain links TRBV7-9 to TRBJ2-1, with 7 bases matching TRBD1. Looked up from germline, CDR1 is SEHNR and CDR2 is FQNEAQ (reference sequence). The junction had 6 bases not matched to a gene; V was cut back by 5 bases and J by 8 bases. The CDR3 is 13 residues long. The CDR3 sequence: CASSRQGVYEQFF. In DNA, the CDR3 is TGTGCCAGCAGCCGCCAGGGGGTCTATGAGCAGTTCTTC.

This CDR3 is CSARDFGDTQYF. CDR3 coding DNA: TGCAGTGCTAGAGATTTCGGGGATACGCAGTATTTT. V is TRBV20-1 and J is TRBJ2-3; no reliable D call. CDR3 length: 12 amino acids. Trimming cost V 0 bases and J 6 bases, with 7 bases left between them. CDR1 is DFQATT and CDR2 is SNEGSKA in the germline V gene (reference sequence).

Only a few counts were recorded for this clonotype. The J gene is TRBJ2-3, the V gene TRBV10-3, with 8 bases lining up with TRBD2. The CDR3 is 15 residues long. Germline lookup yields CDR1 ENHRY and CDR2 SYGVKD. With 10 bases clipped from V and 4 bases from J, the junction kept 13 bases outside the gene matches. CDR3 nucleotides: TGTGCCAGCTCCCGGACAGCGGGAGCCTCAGATACGCAGTATTTT. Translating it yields CASSRTAGASDTQYF.

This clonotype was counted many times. The CDR3 sequence is CASKGAAYRQGYTF. The CDR3 coding sequence is TGTGCCAGCAAAGGAGCAGCCTACCGGCAAGGCTACACCTTC. V is TRBV28 and J is TRBJ1-2; D unclear. This CDR3 comprises 14 residues. V dropped 7 bases and J dropped 8 bases, with 20 bases sitting between them. Looked up from germline, CDR1 is MDHEN and CDR2 is SYDVKM.

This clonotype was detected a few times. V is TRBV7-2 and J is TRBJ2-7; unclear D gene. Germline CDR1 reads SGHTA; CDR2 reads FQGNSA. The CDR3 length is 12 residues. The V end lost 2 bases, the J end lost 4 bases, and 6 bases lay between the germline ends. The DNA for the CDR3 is TGTGCCAGCAGCTTATTAGAGTACGAGCAGTACTTC. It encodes CASSLLEYEQYF.

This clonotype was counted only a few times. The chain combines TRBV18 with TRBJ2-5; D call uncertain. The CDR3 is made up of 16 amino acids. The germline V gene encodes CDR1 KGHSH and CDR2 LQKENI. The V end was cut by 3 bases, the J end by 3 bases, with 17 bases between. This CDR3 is CASSPESRAQKETQYF. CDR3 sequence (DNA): TGTGCCAGCTCACCCGAATCACGAGCACAGAAAGAGACCCAGTACTTC.